Described below is a single TCR beta chain sequence and its context. This receptor's antigen is unknown. No base quality values were provided; no much bigger clone lies one nucleotide off. These data are taken from a study of cytomegalovirus exposure and HLA in healthy donors (dated by TCRdb to between 2016 and 2019). Some background on the complete study: In an earlier analysis of approximately 640 of the donors, 276 Gb of sequence data and 120 million or so unique TCR beta sequences from about 179 million T cells were reported. The study used immunosequencing to profile the T cell repertoires of 600 to 850 subjects and linked those repertoires to cytomegalovirus serostatus. Among about 400 genotyped donors of the cohort, an average of roughly 230,000 unique TCR beta nucleotide sequences was sequenced per donor, of which approximately 18% were non-productive. The study aimed to test whether signatures of past pathogen exposure could be identified by cataloging public T cell receptors. In the later analysis, no new phenotypic data were used to find candidate immune exposures; instead, reliance was placed on TCR beta sequences and their occurrence across donors. A later analysis re-analyzed previously published TCR beta repertoires from roughly 600 donors and added high-resolution HLA genotyping to study TCR occurrence patterns. In an earlier analysis of 587 of the donors, high-throughput TCR beta sequencing was used to judge whether each TCR beta V gene segment behaved as functional or pseudogenic. All discovery cohort repertoires had been generated on a single sequencing platform. Typing coverage varied by locus: roughly 629-630 donors for A, B, C, DRB1 and DQB1; under 550 for DQA1; approximately 570 for DPA1; around 450 for DPB1. Donor age, sex, ethnicity and CMV serostatus were compiled together with the repertoire data. The study combined high-throughput TCR immunosequencing, statistical association of individual TCRs with disease status, and machine learning to predict cytomegalovirus infection status. About five DR-DQ haplotypes were treated as single units for association and clustering because of strong linkage in the cohort. Genome-wide SNP genotypes for about 55% of the 666 donors were used in a later genetic analysis, which treated that subset as a discovery cohort. Roughly 310 gigabases of sequencing data and some 85 million unique TCR sequences were included in an early release covering about 700 HLA-typed donors. A separate validation cohort of 100 to 150 different subjects was used in addition to the approximately 640-subject first cohort. The genetic ancestry cluster associated with self-reported Caucasian donors included 70% to 85% of the 398 genotyped donors. HLA typing covered class I and class II loci at four-digit resolution. Study-level results and caveats: V-gene and J-gene trimming of TCR beta chains was associated with a missense DCLRE1C variant in a later genetic analysis, and the association was replicated in an independent cohort. The 87-base-pair reads could not distinguish some IMGT-functional V segments, including TRBV6-2 and TRBV6-3, so those segments were excluded. Because some donors lacked HLA typing at each locus, the association tests relied only on the typed subset. According to a later genetic analysis, donors in an Asian-associated ancestry cluster had fewer N-insertions in productive TCRs than the roughly 670-donor mean. The sequencing pipeline was judged likely to have produced a cluster of highly shared sequence variants as a technical artifact. Roughly uniform sequencing depth across donors was assumed in presence/absence analyses, although this assumption may not hold. The study gave a list of more than 150 TCR beta chains associated with cytomegalovirus. The authors suggested that the approach could potentially be generalized to other disease states and immunological phenotypes. Only TCR beta chains were sequenced in this cohort, and the absence of alpha or paired-chain data limited detectable features. Broadly in line with IMGT annotations, most TCR beta V segments showed up in productive rearrangements about 87% or about 30% of the time in an earlier analysis of around 550 of the donors. Most TCR sequences were seen in very few donors, while some public TCRs were found in many individuals. Because counts were too low, fewer than 20 rarely observed V segments, including chromosome 9 orphons, were excluded from the earlier analysis of some 540 of the donors. Cytomegalovirus status was reported to be diagnosed by the classifier with high specificity and sensitivity in both the original and validation cohorts. For the cohort, immune exposure information was limited to CMV serostatus. According to a later analysis, parvovirus B19, influenza, CMV and Epstein-Barr virus appeared linked to several top co-occurrence clusters. A few of the identified cytomegalovirus-associated TCR beta chains were confirmed in vitro to be specific for cytomegalovirus antigens. At a false discovery rate of 0.05, a later analysis linked under 20,000 TCR beta sequences to specific HLA alleles. In a later analysis, HLA-associated TCR beta chains showed more clonal expansion and lower generation probabilities than non-associated chains that were equally common. Strong co-occurrence of HLA alleles, especially DR and DQ, made assigning TCR associations to individual alleles difficult. Most CMV-associated TCR beta chains appeared to be HLA-restricted in a later analysis, and the HLA associations seemed to be driven largely by CMV exposure. Correlated functional status among segregating V segments might reflect linkage disequilibrium, but an unknown experimental factor could not be ruled out. A further reported finding was that TCR beta sequences accurately predicted the HLA-A and HLA-B alleles for most subjects in the first cohort. A later analysis found that TCR association rates varied across HLA loci, with DRB1 alleles showing the most associated TCRs and HLA-C alleles the fewest.

The library was generated by the immunoSEQ multiplex PCR assay. A mixture of 60 forward primers for TCR Vbeta segments and 13 reverse primers for TCR Jbeta segments was used in the multiplex PCR. The CDR3 region of rearranged TCR beta genes was amplified from genomic DNA by a multiplex PCR assay. On the Illumina HiSeq System, the amplified TCR beta libraries were sequenced as 87-base-pair reads. Per the source publication's procedure: Across the 670 or so repertoires, a later analysis counted 80 million or so unique TCR beta chains, 9.5 million to 12 million of which were shared by at least two donors. To remove PCR and sequencing errors, raw reads were error-corrected and collapsed into unique sequences using a nearest-neighbor algorithm that merged closely related sequences. V, D and J gene segments were assigned by aligning CDR3 sequences to IMGT reference sequences. Each retained sequence needed at least a six-nucleotide match to both a V gene segment and a J gene segment. A rearrangement was called productive if the CDR3 had no stop codons and remained in frame with V and J, and every other rearrangement was called non-productive. Following IMGT convention, CDR3 was defined as the stretch from the second conserved V-encoded cysteine up to the conserved J-encoded phenylalanine. The earlier analysis of about 610 of the donors excluded any sequence lacking an unambiguous match to a single V gene segment. An earlier analysis of 587 of the donors called V segments functional above 56.7% productive rearrangements and segregating when the between-donor standard deviation exceeded 5%. To diagnose cytomegalovirus status from the catalog of TCR beta chain sequences, a statistical classification framework was built. V and J gene assignment, in a later analysis, came from comparing TCR nucleotide sequences with IMGT/GENE-DB human TR gene sequences. Using the TCRdist pipeline, a later analysis assigned CDR3 sequences along with most-parsimonious VDJ recombination scenarios. In a later analysis, each TCR beta chain was defined by its CDR3 amino acid sequence together with its V-gene family, and reads without a unique V-gene family were excluded. To address suspected cross-contamination and a sequencing artifact, a later analysis removed roughly 580 highly shared, low-generation-probability nucleotide sequences. In a later analysis, a clonal expansion index was calculated for each public chain from normalized within-repertoire ranks of inferred template counts. In a later analysis, generation probabilities were computed using a VDJ recombination model fitted to out-of-frame rearrangements, and the results were checked against IGoR. In a later analysis, TCR-TCR, TCR-HLA and TCR-CMV co-occurrence was scored with hypergeometric tests, and a repertoire-size bias correction was applied to TCR pairs. To estimate false discovery rates, a later analysis permuted the HLA or CMV assignments 20 times. In a later analysis, co-occurring TCRs were grouped using DBSCAN, with TCRdist sequence similarity added in when clustering inside HLA-allele-positive subsets. For co-occurrence clustering, repertoires with fewer than 30,000 or more than 120,000 public chains were excluded, along with four to six repertoires with anomalous nucleotide sharing. What TCRdb holds here is the immuneACCESS table cut down to in-frame rearrangements. Part of the clones is not present; checked against another copy, under half of the missing clones reflect an unresolved V gene, and the others are unexplained. That table supplies the V and J calls and clone size; D and trimming were determined from the DNA. Present in this sample are under 200,000 clones, around 82% of which were seen just once. The top ten hold 4.5% to 6% of the sample.

The CDR3 spans 15 residues, from the cysteine through the phenylalanine. Only the CDR3 DNA is retained, 45 bases long and in frame from the first base. V sheds 0 bases and J sheds 4 bases, leaving 12 bases between their ends. From a lookup of the germline V gene (reference sequence), CDR1 and CDR2 are SEHNR and FQNEAQ. The cohort comprised 550 to 700 healthy bone marrow donors. At the time of sampling, all cohort members were nominally healthy, though unrecorded immune exposures were likely present. The donor was CMV seronegative and belonged to the group of over 300 seronegative cohort members. A peripheral blood sample was collected from each donor, and TCR beta sequencing was performed on peripheral blood mononuclear cells. Genomic DNA was extracted from the blood cell samples with the Qiagen DNeasy Blood Extraction Kit.

The material sequenced was PBMCs. The receptor chain draws on TRBV7-9 and TRBJ2-5; the D segment could be TRBD1, given 6 matching bases. This sequence was found in a man aged 40-49 years in good health and CMV-seronegative. The nucleotides are TGTGCCAGCAGCTTAGCTACAGGGTTTGGAGAGACCCAGTACTTC. Its product reads: CASSLATGFGETQYF. With the rest looked up from the reference TRBV7-9 and TRBJ2-5 genes rather than sequenced, the full variable domain is DTGVSQNPRHKITKRGQNVTFRCDPISEHNRLYWYRQTLGQGPEFLTYFQNEAQLEKSRLLSDRFSAERPKGSFSTLEIQRTEQGDSAMYLCASSLATGFGETQYFGPGTRLLVL.